This T cell receptor beta chain comes out of a study of CD8 T cells in Susac syndrome. TCR beta sequencing was performed on blood CD8+ and CD4+ T cells. CDR1 and CDR2 (germline): LGHDT, YNNKEL (reference sequence). After removal of 4 bases from V and 7 bases from J, the junction contained 13 bases not matched to a gene. This CDR3 is built from 17 residues. With random hexamers, reverse transcription was performed on roughly 0.5 to 1 ug of RNA. Each CDR3 protein is one row after TCRdb ran MiXCR on the immunoSEQ multiplex PCR reads. The data hold 150,000 to 200,000 distinct CDR3 sequences, with 85% to 95% observed a single time.

The TCR comes from a human donor with multiple sclerosis. Input material: CD8+ T cells from PBMCs. The chain couples TRBV3-1 to TRBJ2-1; 10 nucleotides match TRBD2. CDR3: CASSLHAPSGGRNEQFF. The CDR3 DNA reads as TGTGCCAGCAGCCTCCACGCTCCTAGCGGGGGAAGGAATGAGCAGTTCTTC.